This T cell receptor (beta chain) is from a study of T cells in Graves' hyperthyroidism and ophthalmopathy. The count of this clonotype is one. TCR beta CDR3 region amplification was performed from RNA transcripts. First-round RT-PCR targeting the TCR CDR3 was performed with the HTBI primer set. TCRdb reprocessed the multiplex PCR reads via MiXCR and lists one record per CDR3 protein. The sample gives around 800,000 distinct CDR3 sequences, over 35% of which show up once; about 8.9% is in the top ten. The CDR3 extends over 14 amino acids. Germline lookup yields CDR1 MNHEY and CDR2 SVGEGT. The V end lost 3 bases, the J end lost 7 bases, and 15 bases lay between the germline ends.

Specimen: blood. The V call is TRBV6-2 or TRBV6-3, the J call TRBJ1-1; possibly TRBD1 for D (5 bases). This sequence was found in a man younger than 35 with Graves' hyperthyroidism. The CDR3 sequence: CASSYSGGTGEAFF. In DNA form, the CDR3 reads TGTGCCAGCAGTTATTCCGGGGGGACCGGTGAAGCTTTCTTT.